Presented here are 23 T cell receptor beta chains from one specimen sequenced in a study of blood T cell repertoires in COVID-19. The assay was immunoSEQ multiplex PCR, and TCRdb's table has in-frame clones only and misses some. In the table there are roughly 220,000 clones, roughly four fifths of which are singletons. Material: peripheral blood. These receptors were obtained from an elderly woman with COVID-19, enrolled during active disease.

The V and J genes are TRBV18 and TRBJ2-7; D is unresolved. CDR1 and CDR2 (germline): KGHSH, LQKENI. With 3 bases removed from V and 0 bases from J, the gap between germline ends came to 9 bases. The CDR3 covers 14 residues. The CDR3 protein is CASSPVQNSYEQYF. The CDR3 nucleotides are TGTGCCAGCTCACCGGTACAAAACTCCTACGAGCAGTACTTC.

This clone was picked up one time. CDR3 loop: CASSFRGDNEQFF. The CDR3 nucleotides read TGTGCCAGCAGCTTCCGCGGAGACAATGAGCAGTTCTTC. This chain connects TRBV5-6 to TRBJ2-1, with D unclear. Germline CDR1 and CDR2: SGHDT and YYEEEE. The CDR3 is 13 amino acids. V gave up 2 bases and J gave up 5 bases, with 8 bases separating them.

This clone appeared a single time. The V and J genes are TRBV11-2 and TRBJ1-3; D ambiguous. Germline CDR1 and CDR2: SGHAT and FQNNGV. The CDR3 consists of 15 residues. With 0 bases removed from V and 0 bases from J, the gap between germline ends came to 6 bases. The DNA of the CDR3 is TGTGCCAGCAGCTTAGATCGGGACTCTGGAAACACCATATATTTT. As protein: CASSLDRDSGNTIYF.

The rearrangement uses TRBV24-1 and TRBJ2-4; 7 bases line up with TRBD2. The trim removed 5 bases at V and 3 bases at J, leaving 21 bases unmatched. This CDR3 contains 20 residues. Per germline, CDR1 KGHDR and CDR2 SFDVKD. The CDR3 DNA follows: TGTGCCACCAGTGCCCGGGGGGAGGTCCAGATTCCATTTAACAAAAACATTCAGTACTTC. It encodes CATSARGEVQIPFNKNIQYF.

The rearrangement links TRBV5-1 to TRBJ2-3; maybe TRBD2 (5 bases). Trimming pared 2 bases from V and 3 bases from J, leaving 13 bases between. The CDR3 totals 15 residues. From germline, CDR1 is SGHRS and CDR2 YFSETQ. DNA of the CDR3: TGCGCCAGCAGCTTTAATCCTAGCATGACAGATACGCAGTATTTT. This codes for CASSFNPSMTDTQYF.

This clone occurred a few times. This sequence joins TRBV6-5 and TRBJ1-1; 10 bases are a match to TRBD1. From germline, CDR1 is MNHEY and CDR2 SVGAGI. V lost 6 bases, J lost 5 bases, and 9 bases stayed unmatched. The CDR3 has 15 amino acids. The CDR3 DNA follows: TGTGCCAGCAGACCCAAGGACAGGGGGACTACTGAAGCTTTCTTT. As protein: CASRPKDRGTTEAFF.

For this clone: A much larger clone is a single base away; this may be a read error. The same CDR3 also results from other DNA sequences found in this sample. This sequence joins TRBV18 and TRBJ1-5, with 7 bases that match TRBD1. Per germline, CDR1 KGHSH and CDR2 LQKENI. This CDR3 is 13 amino acids long. V shed 6 bases, J shed 5 bases, and the junction held 4 bases outside the gene matches. The CDR3 loop is CASSPDRDQPQHF. DNA for the CDR3: TGTGCCAGCTCCCCCGACAGGGATCAGCCCCAGCATTTT.

V usage is TRBV5-1 and J usage is TRBJ2-5, with D perhaps TRBD2 (5 bases). Trimming left V 4 bases short and J 1 base short, with 8 bases between. The CDR3 contains 13 residues. The germline CDR1 and CDR2 sequences are SGHRS and YFSETQ. In nucleotides, the CDR3 is TGCGCCAGCAGCGGACTCCTCCAAGAGACCCAGTACTTC. Amino acids: CASSGLLQETQYF.

This chain joins TRBV10-3 and TRBJ2-3, with D maybe TRBD2 (6 bases). This CDR3 has 18 residues. The germline V and J ends were trimmed by 6 bases and 0 bases, with 22 bases remaining between them. CDR1 is ENHRY and CDR2 is SYGVKD in the germline V gene. The CDR3 sequence is CAISPAAGTGPSTDTQYF. Written as DNA, the CDR3 is TGTGCCATCAGCCCTGCTGCCGGGACTGGACCTAGCACAGATACGCAGTATTTT.

This clone was recorded once. The chain uses TRBV28 and TRBJ2-7; TRBD1 agrees at 7 bases. CDR3 length equals 16 residues. Looked up from germline, CDR1 is MDHEN and CDR2 is SYDVKM. The V and J ends lost 3 bases and 4 bases, in that order; junction bases with no gene match: 12. In nucleotides, the CDR3 is TGTGCCAGCAGTTTTACCACGGGCAGGGGGAGTTACGAGCAGTACTTC. Amino acid sequence: CASSFTTGRGSYEQYF. Looking up the rest from reference TRBV28 and TRBJ2-7 gives the full variable domain: DVKVTQSSRYLVKRTGEKVFLECVQDMDHENMFWYRQDPGLGLRLIYFSYDVKMKEKGDIPEGYSVSREKKERFSLILESASTNQTSMYLCASSFTTGRGSYEQYFGPGTRLTVT.

V usage is TRBV18 and J usage is TRBJ1-1, with D hard to call. This CDR3 is 13 amino acids long. Germline CDR1 and CDR2: KGHSH and LQKENI. Trimming shortened V by 3 bases and J by 3 bases, and 8 bases separated the two germline ends. The CDR3 DNA reads as TGTGCCAGCTCACCGGCAGGCTACACTGAAGCTTTCTTT. As protein: CASSPAGYTEAFF.

J is TRBJ1-2 and V is TRBV7-2; TRBD1 matches at 7 bases. CDR1 is SGHTA and CDR2 is FQGNSA in the germline V gene. V gave up 1 base and J gave up 4 bases; unmatched junction bases: 6. The CDR3 consists of 15 residues. DNA for the CDR3: TGTGCCAGCAGCTTAGGATCGACAGGGCCCTATGGCTACACCTTC. Protein sequence: CASSLGSTGPYGYTF.

The chain combines TRBV9 with TRBJ1-2; no reliable D call. The ends were cut back, 6 bases at V and 7 bases at J, with 10 bases in the middle. Germline V gene sequence: CDR1 SGDLS, CDR2 YYNGEE. CDR3 length: 11 amino acids. This CDR3 is CASKAGLGYTF. The DNA for the CDR3 is TGTGCCAGCAAAGCAGGTCTTGGCTACACCTTC.

This clone was recorded once. The chain has TRBV4-3 and TRBJ2-5, with 9 bases aligning to TRBD2. Looked up from germline, CDR1 is LGHNA and CDR2 is YSLEER. This CDR3 is built from 16 residues. Unmatched junction bases numbered 4, after V lost 1 base and J lost 1 base. The DNA of the CDR3 is TGCGCCAGCAGCCAAGGGGTAGCGGGAGTCCAAGAGACCCAGTACTTC. This codes for CASSQGVAGVQETQYF.

This clone was observed a handful of times. The chain is built from TRBV30 and TRBJ1-3; D remains ambiguous. V was cut by 1 base and J by 2 bases, with 6 bases left in between. CDR3 size: 13 residues. Germline CDR1 is GTSNPN and CDR2 is SVGIG (reference sequence). The CDR3 is CAWSERAGNTIYF. The CDR3 DNA is TGTGCCTGGAGTGAGAGGGCTGGAAACACCATATATTTT.

This sequence joins TRBV5-1 and TRBJ2-5; 10 bases match TRBD2. This CDR3 contains 17 residues. The junction had 13 bases not matched to a gene; V was cut back by 4 bases and J by 4 bases. Looked up from germline, CDR1 is SGHRS and CDR2 is YFSETQ. This CDR3 is CASSPRASGGAGETQYF. The CDR3 DNA sequence: TGCGCCAGCAGCCCCAGGGCAAGCGGGGGGGCCGGAGAGACCCAGTACTTC.

The chain has TRBV5-1 and TRBJ2-1; TRBD1 matches 7 bases. The germline gives CDR1 SGHRS, CDR2 YFSETQ. V was clipped by 5 bases and J by 6 bases; unmatched bases: 8. There are 14 residues in the CDR3. Written as DNA, the CDR3 is TGCGCCAGCAGTTCGACAGGGATGGGCAATGAGCAGTTCTTC. This translates into CASSSTGMGNEQFF.

The chain links TRBV10-3 to TRBJ1-1; D may be TRBD1 (6 bases). This CDR3 comprises 14 residues. CDR1 is ENHRY, CDR2 SYGVKD, per germline. V was shortened by 6 bases and J by 0 bases, with 11 bases between the two germline ends. The CDR3: CAIRSGQLNTEAFF. The CDR3 bases are TGTGCCATCAGGTCTGGACAGTTGAACACTGAAGCTTTCTTT.

This rearrangement joins TRBV5-1 to TRBJ2-3; D call uncertain. The V gene's germline CDR1 is SGHRS and CDR2 YFSETQ. The CDR3 is made up of 14 amino acids. The germline V and J ends were trimmed by 0 bases and 6 bases, with 11 bases remaining between them. This CDR3 reads CASSLEVAGDTQYF. In DNA, the CDR3 is TGCGCCAGCAGCTTGGAGGTAGCCGGTGATACGCAGTATTTT.

The genes are TRBV6-2 or TRBV6-3 and TRBJ2-3; no clear D. This CDR3 region has 16 residues. In germline, CDR1 is MNHEY, CDR2 SVGEGT. Trimming shortened V by 4 bases and J by 1 base, and 15 bases separated the two germline ends. CDR3 loop: CASSSPGRLGTDTQYF. In DNA, the CDR3 is TGTGCCAGCAGTTCCCCAGGCAGGTTGGGCACAGATACGCAGTATTTT.

This chain uses TRBV20-1 with TRBJ2-1, with D tentatively TRBD2 (6 bases). V was trimmed by 3 bases and J by 6 bases, leaving 9 bases between them. Germline V gives CDR1 DFQATT, CDR2 SNEGSKA (reference sequence). CDR3 length equals 12 residues. The CDR3 region is CSASVGGNEQFF. The CDR3 DNA is TGCAGTGCTAGTGTGGGAGGCAATGAGCAGTTCTTC.

This clone was recorded at least ten times. J is TRBJ1-6 and V is TRBV15, with TRBD1 matching over 10 bases. Germline assignment: CDR1 LNHNV and CDR2 YYDKDF (reference sequence). The CDR3 extends over 14 amino acids. J was trimmed by 10 bases and V by 5 bases; bases with no gene match: 5. The CDR3 is CATSSGTGVSPLHF. CDR3 DNA: TGTGCCACCAGCTCCGGGACAGGGGTCTCACCCCTCCACTTT. The whole variable domain, filled in from reference TRBV15 and TRBJ1-6, reads DAMVIQNPRYQVTQFGKPVTLSCSQTLNHNVMYWYQQKSSQAPKLLFHYYDKDFNNEADTPDNFQSRRPNTSFCFLDIRSPGLGDTAMYLCATSSGTGVSPLHFGNGTRLTVT.

The chain has TRBV5-1 and TRBJ1-1, with 7 bases matching TRBD1. This CDR3 region has 13 residues. V shed 0 bases, J shed 11 bases, and the junction held 7 bases outside the gene matches. Germline values: CDR1 SGHRS, CDR2 YFSETQ. CDR3: CASSLATGLAAFF. DNA of the CDR3: TGCGCCAGCAGCTTGGCGACAGGGCTGGCGGCTTTCTTT. Supplemented by reference TRBV5-1 and TRBJ1-1, the full variable domain reads KAGVTQTPRYLIKTRGQQVTLSCSPISGHRSVSWYQQTPGQGLQFLFEYFSETQRNKGNFPGRFSGRQFSNSRSEMNVSTLELGDSALYLCASSLATGLAAFFGQGTRLTVV.